The clone carrying this T cell receptor (beta chain) was seen repeatedly, ten times or more. Its antigen is as yet unknown. TCRdb reanalysed the 5' RACE reads using MiXCR and keeps one entry per CDR3 protein. In the table there are tens of thousands of distinct CDR3 sequences, around 6.3% of which are singletons. Germline V lookup: CDR1 MNHEY, CDR2 SVGEGT. V was clipped by 2 bases and J by 8 bases, with 13 bases between them. This CDR3 spans 14 amino acids. The sample originates from a study of early T cells in non-severe SARS-CoV-2 infection. The wider study: Chains were unpaired, as sequencing was done on bulk RNA from unsorted whole blood.

Whole-study results and caveats: Matching against VDJdb likely underestimated virus-specific expansions, favoring anti-spike CD8.

The J gene is TRBJ2-1, the V gene TRBV6-2 or TRBV6-3, with D perhaps TRBD2 (6 bases). Sample: whole blood. The source of this sequence is an adult who was a healthcare worker with PCR-confirmed SARS-CoV-2 infection or an uninfected control (not recorded which). CDR3 residues: CASSYRAGGDEQFF. The CDR3 DNA reads as TGTGCCAGCAGTTACAGGGCCGGAGGGGATGAGCAGTTCTTC.